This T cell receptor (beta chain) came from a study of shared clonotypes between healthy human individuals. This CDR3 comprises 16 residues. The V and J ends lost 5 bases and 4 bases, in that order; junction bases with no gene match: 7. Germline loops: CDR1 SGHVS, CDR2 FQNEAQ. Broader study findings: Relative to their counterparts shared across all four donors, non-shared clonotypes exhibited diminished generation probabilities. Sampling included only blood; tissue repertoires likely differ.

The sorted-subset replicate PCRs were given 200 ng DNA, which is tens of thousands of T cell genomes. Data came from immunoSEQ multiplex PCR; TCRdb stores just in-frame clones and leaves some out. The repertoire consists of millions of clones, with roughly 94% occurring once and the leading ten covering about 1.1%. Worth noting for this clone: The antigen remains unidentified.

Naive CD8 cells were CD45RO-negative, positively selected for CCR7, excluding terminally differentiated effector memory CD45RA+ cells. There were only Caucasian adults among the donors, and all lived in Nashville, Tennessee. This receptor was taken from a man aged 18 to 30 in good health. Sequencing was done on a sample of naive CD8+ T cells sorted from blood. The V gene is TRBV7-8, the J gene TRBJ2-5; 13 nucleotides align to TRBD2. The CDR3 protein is CASSPGLAGVPETQYF. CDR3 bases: TGTGCCAGCAGCCCAGGACTAGCGGGAGTGCCAGAGACCCAGTACTTC.